This TCR beta chain was sequenced during a study of control samples from healthy donors and cancer patients. This table comes from immunoSEQ multiplex PCR, and its TCRdb copy is limited to in-frame clones, with some not included. The sample has around 200,000 clones; approximately 92% are singletons. CDR1 and CDR2 (germline): LNHDA, SQIVND (reference sequence). Losses at the gene ends were 6 bases for V and 3 bases for J; bases not matched to a gene: 6. CDR3 length equals 15 residues. Source material: blood. The chain recombines TRBV19 with TRBJ1-3; TRBD1 agrees at 9 bases. The source is a man aged 18 to 30 in good health. The CDR3 nucleotides are TGTGCCAGTAGGGACAGGGGAATACTTGGAAACACCATATATTTT. Amino acid sequence: CASRDRGILGNTIYF.